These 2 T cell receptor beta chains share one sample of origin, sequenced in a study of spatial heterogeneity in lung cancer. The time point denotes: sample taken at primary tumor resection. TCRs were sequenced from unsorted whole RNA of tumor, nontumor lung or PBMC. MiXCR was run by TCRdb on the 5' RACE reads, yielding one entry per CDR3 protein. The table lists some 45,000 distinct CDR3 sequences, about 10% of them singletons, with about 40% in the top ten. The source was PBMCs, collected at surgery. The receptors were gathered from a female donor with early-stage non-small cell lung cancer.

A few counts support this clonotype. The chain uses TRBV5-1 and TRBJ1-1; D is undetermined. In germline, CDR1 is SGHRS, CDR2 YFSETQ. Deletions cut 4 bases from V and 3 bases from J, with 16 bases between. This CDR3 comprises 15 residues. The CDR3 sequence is CASSPGGYGDTEAFF. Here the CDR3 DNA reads TGCGCCAGCAGCCCGGGTGGATATGGGGACACTGAAGCTTTCTTT. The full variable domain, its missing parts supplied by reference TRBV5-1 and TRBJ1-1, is KAGVTQTPRYLIKTRGQQVTLSCSPISGHRSVSWYQQTPGQGLQFLFEYFSETQRNKGNFPGRFSGRQFSNSRSEMNVSTLELGDSALYLCASSPGGYGDTEAFFGQGTRLTVV.

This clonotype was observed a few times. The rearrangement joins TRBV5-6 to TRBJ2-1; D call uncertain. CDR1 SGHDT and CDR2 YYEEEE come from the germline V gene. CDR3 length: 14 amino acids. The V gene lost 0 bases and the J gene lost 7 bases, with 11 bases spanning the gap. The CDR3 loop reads CASSLVAGWNEQFF. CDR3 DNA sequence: TGTGCCAGCAGCTTGGTAGCCGGGTGGAATGAGCAGTTCTTC. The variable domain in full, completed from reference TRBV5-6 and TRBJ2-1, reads DAGVTQSPTHLIKTRGQQVTLRCSPKSGHDTVSWYQQALGQGPQFIFQYYEEEERQRGNFPDRFSGHQFPNYSSELNVNALLLGDSALYLCASSLVAGWNEQFFGPGTRLTVL.